This TCR beta chain was sequenced in a study of graft-versus-host responses after intestinal transplantation. Study context: Uniformly, recipients were administered anti-thymocyte globulin induction with subsequent tacrolimus and steroids for approximately three years.

Study findings and constraints: Detection of GvH clones occurred in recipient marrow, and some had their first appearance in ileum or blood. Peak circulating GvH clone levels tracked with early post-transplant HvG declines.

Notes on this clone: Its antigen remains unidentified.

V shed 1 base and J shed 8 bases, with 12 bases lying between them. Per the germline V gene, CDR1 is GTSNPN and CDR2 is SVGIG (reference sequence). This CDR3 is 13 amino acids long. The assay was immunoSEQ multiplex PCR, and TCRdb's table has in-frame clones only and misses some. This sample carries tens of thousands of clones, approximately 84% of them seen once, and the ten largest clones take about 0.43%. This clonotype was sampled from a human donor who was the organ donor for an intestinal transplant. V gene TRBV30 combines with J gene TRBJ1-3, with D possibly TRBD1 on 6 matching bases. The sequenced sample was unstimulated CD4+ T cells sorted from spleen or lymph node cells, obtained before transplant. The CDR3 loop is CAWSARGGHTIYF. CDR3 bases: TGTGCCTGGAGTGCCAGGGGAGGACACACCATATATTTT.